These T cell receptor beta chains were read from a single sample in a study of T cells in Graves' hyperthyroidism and ophthalmopathy. Using its own MiXCR run on the multiplex PCR reads, TCRdb lists one record per CDR3 protein. The table includes some 560,000 distinct CDR3 sequences, around a sixth detected once. Sequencing was performed on blood. The receptors shown here come from a woman younger than 45 with Graves' hyperthyroidism. CDR3s include the opening cysteine and the closing phenylalanine or tryptophan. The D gene is left open where the match is weak. Only part of the rows carry a size: once, few, many, or a class if the clone is expanded.

TRBJ1-4	few	TRBV12-3/TRBV12-4	-	TGTGCCAGCAGACCGGGGCCTGCAACTAATGAAAAACTGTTTTTT	CASRPGPATNEKLFF
TRBJ2-1	many	TRBV6-1	-	TGTGCCAGCAGTGATCACCGGGAAAGGGAGCAGTTCTTC	CASSDHREREQFF
TRBJ1-1	many	TRBV7-8	-	TGTGCCAGCAGCTTAGTTTGGTACACTGTGGAAGCTTTCTTT	CASSLVWYTVEAFF
TRBJ2-2	-	TRBV29-1	-	TGCAGCGTTGGAGGAGCGGAAACCGGGGAGCTGTTTTTT	CSVGGAETGELFF
TRBJ2-1	-	TRBV19	TRBD2	TGTGCCAGTAGTAGAGTTCCGGGACTAGCGGGGAATGAGCAGTTCTTC	CASSRVPGLAGNEQFF
TRBJ1-2	many	TRBV30	TRBD1	TGTGCCTGGAGCGGGGACAGTCCTAACTATGGCTACACCTTC	CAWSGDSPNYGYTF
TRBJ2-2	-	TRBV19	-	TGTGCCAGTGTCAGGGGTAGGGACACCGGGGAGCTGTTTTTT	CASVRGRDTGELFF
TRBJ2-1	-	TRBV19	TRBD2	TGTGCCAGTAAATCTAGCGGGAGCTCCTACAATGAGCAGTTCTTC	CASKSSGSSYNEQFF
TRBJ2-3	many	TRBV5-1	TRBD2	TGCGCCAGCAGCTTGGGCTTTACTAGCGGGAGCACAGATACGCAGTATTTT	CASSLGFTSGSTDTQYF
TRBJ2-7	many	TRBV27	-	TGTGCCAGCAGAGGGAGTTCATCCTACGAGCAGTACTTC	CASRGSSSYEQYF
TRBJ2-7	many	TRBV20-1	TRBD2	TGCAGTGCTAGGGCGGGAGGGAGCTACGAGCAGTACTTC	CSARAGGSYEQYF
TRBJ2-5	many	TRBV29-1	TRBD1	TGCAGCGGTCACTACAGGGGGGTCCAAGAGACCCAGTACTTC	CSGHYRGVQETQYF
TRBJ1-6	many	TRBV7-9	TRBD1	TGTGCCAGCAGCCCCCCTCGGGACAGCTATAATTCACCCCTCCACTTT	CASSPPRDSYNSPLHF
TRBJ1-4	few	TRBV29-1	TRBD1	TGCAGCGTTGCTCAAGTGGGGACAGGGGATGAAAAACTGTTTTTT	CSVAQVGTGDEKLFF
TRBJ2-7	-	TRBV19	TRBD1	TGTGCCAGTAGTATTAGGACAGGGTTTCTATACGAGCAGTACTTC	CASSIRTGFLYEQYF
TRBJ2-5	many	TRBV7-2	TRBD1	TGTGCCAGCAGCGCCAACAGGGGGTGGGAGACCCAGTACTTC	CASSANRGWETQYF
TRBJ1-2	-	TRBV19	-	TGTGCCAGCCGTTACCCGGGGGGGGGAACTAACTATGGCTACACCTTC	CASRYPGGGTNYGYTF
TRBJ2-2	few	TRBV19	-	TGTGCCAGTAGTATGGGCGCCCCGATCATCGGGGAGCTGTTTTTT	CASSMGAPIIGELFF
TRBJ2-1	few	TRBV7-9	-	TGTGCCAGCAAGGGGTCGGGCAATGAGCAGTTCTTC	CASKGSGNEQFF
TRBJ2-5	many	TRBV29-1	-	TGCAGCGGTGACTCAGATGGGGGGCGGGAGACCCAGTACTTC	CSGDSDGGRETQYF
TRBJ2-7	-	TRBV20-1	TRBD2	TGCAGTGCTAGGCCCGCGGGGGGGCCGGGGTACGAGCAGTACTTC	CSARPAGGPGYEQYF
TRBJ1-2	many	TRBV6-6	TRBD1	TGTGCCAGCAGTTACACTTCAGGGGGCGTCAGCTATGGCTACACCTTC	CASSYTSGGVSYGYTF
TRBJ2-3	many	TRBV7-3	-	TGTGCCAGCAGCGATAAGTCCGGTTCAGATACGCAGTATTTT	CASSDKSGSDTQYF
TRBJ2-7	many	TRBV9	TRBD1	TGTGCCAGCAGCGTAGGGACAGGGGGTTTCGAGCAGTACTTC	CASSVGTGGFEQYF
TRBJ2-7	few	TRBV27	TRBD1	TGTGCCAGCAGTTTAGGACAGGGGGTAGTCTACGAGCAGTACTTC	CASSLGQGVVYEQYF
TRBJ2-3	-	TRBV6-1	TRBD2	TGTGCCAGTTCCACCGGAGCGGGAGGGCCTGTGGTAGCTCCAGATACGCAGTATTTT	CASSTGAGGPVVAPDTQYF
TRBJ2-6	many	TRBV7-3	-	TGTGCCAGCCAACGTACCTCTGGGGCCAACGTCCTGACTTTC	CASQRTSGANVLTF
TRBJ1-4	many	TRBV30	-	TGTGCCTGGAGACAGCGAGGAAGGGAAAAACTGTTTTTT	CAWRQRGREKLFF
TRBJ1-6	few	TRBV20-1	-	TGCAGTGCCCTCTCGACTAATTCACCCCTCCACTTT	CSALSTNSPLHF
TRBJ2-7	-	TRBV4-2	TRBD2	TGTGCCAGCAGCCAAGAGGTATTAGCGGGTAACGAGCAGTACTTC	CASSQEVLAGNEQYF
TRBJ2-1	many	TRBV18	-	TGTGCCAGCTCACAGGGGACGGGTCCCGAGCAGTTCTTC	CASSQGTGPEQFF
TRBJ2-1	many	TRBV2	-	TGTGCCAGCAGTGACAGCTTCCAGGGGCTATCACGCAATGAGCAGTTCTTC	CASSDSFQGLSRNEQFF
TRBJ2-3	many	TRBV13	-	TGTGCCAGCAGCTTAGAAGCTGTCACAGATACGCAGTATTTT	CASSLEAVTDTQYF
TRBJ1-1	many	TRBV7-8	-	TGTGCCAGCAGCGCGACAGTCAAGTCTGAAGCTTTCTTT	CASSATVKSEAFF
TRBJ2-1	many	TRBV20-1	TRBD1	TGCAGTGCATGGGACAGGGATTATTTCAATGAGCAGTTCTTC	CSAWDRDYFNEQFF
TRBJ2-1	few	TRBV19	-	TGTGCCAGTAGTATTGGGATGTTGAGAACACTAGTCCCTTCCTACAATGAGCAGTTCTTC	CASSIGMLRTLVPSYNEQFF
TRBJ1-2	-	TRBV6-6	-	TGTGCCAGCAGTTACTCCTCTGCAGGCGTCTATGGCTACACCTTC	CASSYSSAGVYGYTF
TRBJ2-7	-	TRBV10-2	TRBD2	TGCGCCAGCAGTGGACGGGGGAGGGGTTTCTACGAGCAGTACTTC	CASSGRGRGFYEQYF
TRBJ2-2	-	TRBV6-4	-	TGTGCCAGCCCCGGGACACCCACCGGGGAGCTGTTTTTT	CASPGTPTGELFF
TRBJ2-2	many	TRBV30	-	TGTGCCTGGAGTGGGGCAAGCGGTAACACCGGGGAGCTGTTTTTT	CAWSGASGNTGELFF
TRBJ1-2	many	TRBV7-9	-	TGTGCCAGCAGCTCCTGGACCGAATTAAGCTACACCTTC	CASSSWTELSYTF
TRBJ1-4	-	TRBV2	TRBD1	TGTGCCAGCTCAGGGGGGGCAGCTGAAAAACTGTTTTTT	CASSGGAAEKLFF
TRBJ1-1	many	TRBV30	-	TGTGCCTGGAATAGGGACACTGAAGCTTTCTTT	CAWNRDTEAFF
TRBJ1-4	-	TRBV13	-	TGTGCCAGCAGCCAAACCGCAGGGACACCAGCAACTAATGAAAAACTGTTTTTT	CASSQTAGTPATNEKLFF
TRBJ2-5	few	TRBV4-2	TRBD2	TGTGCCAGCAGCCAAGCCGGGACTAGCGGGTATCAAGAGACCCAGTACTTC	CASSQAGTSGYQETQYF
TRBJ2-2	-	TRBV19	TRBD1	TGTGCCAGTAGTACCCCAGGGGGCTCAGGCACCGGGGGGCTGTTTTTT	CASSTPGGSGTGGLFF
TRBJ2-3	-	TRBV6-1	-	TGTGCCACCCGACTTAGCGGCTCCCCCCCGGATACGCAGTATTTT	CATRLSGSPPDTQYF
TRBJ2-2	many	TRBV7-2	-	TGTGCCAGCAGCTCTCTCACAGGGTTTGTTTCCAGGACTGCAAACACCGGGGAGCTGTTTTTT	CASSSLTGFVSRTANTGELFF
TRBJ2-1	-	TRBV12-3/TRBV12-4	-	TGTGCCAGCAGGCAGTGGAGCTCCTACAATGAGCAGTTCTTC	CASRQWSSYNEQFF
TRBJ2-7	-	TRBV6-5	-	TGTGCCAGCAGTTACTCCCGGGACATCTACGAGCAGTACTTC	CASSYSRDIYEQYF
TRBJ2-1	many	TRBV7-2	-	TGTGCCAGCAGCTCGGGACTTTCGTCGGAGCAGTTCTTC	CASSSGLSSEQFF
TRBJ2-7	many	TRBV20-1	TRBD2	TGCAGTGCTATCATCTGGACTAGCGGGAGATACGAGCAGTACTTC	CSAIIWTSGRYEQYF
TRBJ2-2	many	TRBV11-2	TRBD2	TGTGCCAGCAGCATATTAGCGGGAGTCGGGGAGCTGTTTTTT	CASSILAGVGELFF
TRBJ1-1	many	TRBV12-3/TRBV12-4	-	TGTGCCAGCAGTCAGGGGCACGGTAGCTCTGAAGCTTTCTTT	CASSQGHGSSEAFF
TRBJ2-1	few	TRBV29-1	TRBD2	TGCAGCGTTGGGGGGGCTAGCGGGAGGGTCAATGAGCAGTTCTTC	CSVGGASGRVNEQFF
TRBJ1-2	-	TRBV29-1	-	TGCAGCGTTGAACCGGATGGGCAGATCTATGGCTACACCTTC	CSVEPDGQIYGYTF
TRBJ2-3	many	TRBV5-1	-	TGCGCCAGCAGCTTGGAGCAAGGTACTACAGATACGCAGTATTTT	CASSLEQGTTDTQYF
TRBJ2-1	-	TRBV14	-	TGTGCCAGCAGCCAAACCAGGATTGAGCAGTTCTTC	CASSQTRIEQFF
TRBJ2-7	many	TRBV5-1	-	TGCGCCAGCAGGGAGGACTTCTACGAGCAGTACTTC	CASREDFYEQYF